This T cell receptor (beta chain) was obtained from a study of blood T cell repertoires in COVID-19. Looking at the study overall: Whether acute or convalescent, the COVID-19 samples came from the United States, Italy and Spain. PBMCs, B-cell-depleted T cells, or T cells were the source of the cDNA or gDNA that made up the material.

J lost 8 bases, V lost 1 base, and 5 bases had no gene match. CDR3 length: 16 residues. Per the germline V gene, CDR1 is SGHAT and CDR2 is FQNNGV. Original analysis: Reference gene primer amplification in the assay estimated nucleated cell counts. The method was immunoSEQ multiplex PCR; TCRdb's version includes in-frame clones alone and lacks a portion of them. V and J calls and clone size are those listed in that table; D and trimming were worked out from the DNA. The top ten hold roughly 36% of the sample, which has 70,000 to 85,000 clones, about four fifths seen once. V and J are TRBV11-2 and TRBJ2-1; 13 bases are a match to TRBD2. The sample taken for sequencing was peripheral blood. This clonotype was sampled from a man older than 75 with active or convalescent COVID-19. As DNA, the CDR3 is TGTGCCAGCAGCTTAGGTGGACTAGCGGGAGTGGATGAGCAGTTCTTC. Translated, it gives CASSLGGLAGVDEQFF. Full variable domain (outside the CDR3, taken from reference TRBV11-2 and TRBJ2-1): EAGVAQSPRYKIIEKRQSVAFWCNPISGHATLYWYQQILGQGPKLLIQFQNNGVVDDSQLPKDRFSAERLKGVDSTLKIQPAKLEDSAVYLCASSLGGLAGVDEQFFGPGTRLTVL.